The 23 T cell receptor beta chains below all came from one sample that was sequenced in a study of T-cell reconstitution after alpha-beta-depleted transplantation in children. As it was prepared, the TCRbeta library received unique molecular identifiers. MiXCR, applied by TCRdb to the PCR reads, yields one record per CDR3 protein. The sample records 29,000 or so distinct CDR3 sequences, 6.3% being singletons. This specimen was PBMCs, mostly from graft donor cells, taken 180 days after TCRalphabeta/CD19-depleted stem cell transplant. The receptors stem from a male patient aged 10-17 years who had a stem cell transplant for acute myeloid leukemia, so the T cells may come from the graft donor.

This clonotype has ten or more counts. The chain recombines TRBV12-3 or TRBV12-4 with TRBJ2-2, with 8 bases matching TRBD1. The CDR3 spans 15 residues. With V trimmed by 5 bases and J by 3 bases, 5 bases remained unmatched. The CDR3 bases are TGTGCCAGCAGTCCAGACAGGGGCGACACCGGGGAGCTGTTTTTT. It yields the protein CASSPDRGDTGELFF.

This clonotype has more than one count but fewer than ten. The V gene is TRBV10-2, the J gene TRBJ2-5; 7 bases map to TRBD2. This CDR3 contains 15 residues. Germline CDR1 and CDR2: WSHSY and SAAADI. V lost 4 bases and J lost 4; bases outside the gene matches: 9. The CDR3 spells CASSVVAGAAETQYF. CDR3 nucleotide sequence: TGCGCCAGCAGTGTAGTAGCGGGCGCCGCAGAGACCCAGTACTTC.

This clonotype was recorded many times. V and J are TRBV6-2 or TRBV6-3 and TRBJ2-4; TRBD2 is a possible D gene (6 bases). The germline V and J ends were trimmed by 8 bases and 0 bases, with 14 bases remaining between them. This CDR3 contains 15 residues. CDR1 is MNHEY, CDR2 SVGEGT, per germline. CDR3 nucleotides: TGTGCCAGCCAGGGCGGGACTTTAGCCAAAAACATTCAGTACTTC. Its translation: CASQGGTLAKNIQYF.

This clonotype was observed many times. The CDR3 nucleotides are TGTGCCAGCAGCCGACATACCCCGGGGGGTCGAACGCAGTATTTT. Residues: CASSRHTPGGRTQYF. V usage is TRBV3-1 and J usage is TRBJ2-3; 7 nucleotides match TRBD2. CDR1 LGHDT and CDR2 YNNKEL come from the germline V gene (reference sequence). The V segment lost 4 bases and the J segment 9 bases; nucleotides outside the gene matches: 13. This CDR3 spans 15 amino acids.

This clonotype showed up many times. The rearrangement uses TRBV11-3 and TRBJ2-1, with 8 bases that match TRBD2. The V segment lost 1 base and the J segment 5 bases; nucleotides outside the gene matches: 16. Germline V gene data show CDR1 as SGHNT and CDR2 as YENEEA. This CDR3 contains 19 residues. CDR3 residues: CASSLGRPWGTREDNEQFF. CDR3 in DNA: TGTGCCAGCAGCTTAGGGAGACCCTGGGGGACTAGGGAGGACAATGAGCAGTTCTTC. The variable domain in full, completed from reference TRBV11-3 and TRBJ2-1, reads EAGVVQSPRYKIIEKKQPVAFWCNPISGHNTLYWYLQNLGQGPELLIRYENEEAVDDSQLPKDRFSAERLKGVDSTLKIQPAELGDSAVYLCASSLGRPWGTREDNEQFFGPGTRLTVL.

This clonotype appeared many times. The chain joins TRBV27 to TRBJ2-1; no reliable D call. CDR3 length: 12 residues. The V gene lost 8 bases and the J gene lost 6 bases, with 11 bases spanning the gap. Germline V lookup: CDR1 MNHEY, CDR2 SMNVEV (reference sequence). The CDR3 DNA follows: TGTGCCAGCCAACAGAGTGTCAATGAGCAGTTCTTC. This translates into CASQQSVNEQFF.

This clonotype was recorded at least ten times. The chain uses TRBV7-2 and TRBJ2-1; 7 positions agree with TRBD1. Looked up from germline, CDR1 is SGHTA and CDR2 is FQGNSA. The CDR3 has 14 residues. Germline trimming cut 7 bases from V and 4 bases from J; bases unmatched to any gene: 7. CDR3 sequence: CASTGDSYYNEQFF. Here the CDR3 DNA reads TGTGCCAGCACTGGGGACAGTTATTACAATGAGCAGTTCTTC.

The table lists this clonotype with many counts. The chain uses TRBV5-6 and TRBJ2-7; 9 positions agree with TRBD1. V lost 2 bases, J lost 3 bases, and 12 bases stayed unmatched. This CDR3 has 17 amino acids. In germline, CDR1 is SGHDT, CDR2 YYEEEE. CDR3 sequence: CASSFGVGQGSHYEQYF. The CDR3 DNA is TGTGCCAGCAGCTTTGGGGTTGGACAGGGGAGCCACTACGAGCAGTACTTC.

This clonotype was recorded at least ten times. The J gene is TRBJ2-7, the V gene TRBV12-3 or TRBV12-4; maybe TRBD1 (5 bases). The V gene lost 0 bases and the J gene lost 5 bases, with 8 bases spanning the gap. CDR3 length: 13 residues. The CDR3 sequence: CASSLAGAHEQYF. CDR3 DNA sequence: TGTGCCAGCAGTTTAGCAGGGGCCCACGAGCAGTACTTC.

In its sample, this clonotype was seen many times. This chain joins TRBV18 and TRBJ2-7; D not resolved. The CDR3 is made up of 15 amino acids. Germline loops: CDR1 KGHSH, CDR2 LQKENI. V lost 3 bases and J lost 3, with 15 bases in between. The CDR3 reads CASSPLKAGYYEQYF. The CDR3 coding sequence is TGTGCCAGCTCACCCCTAAAGGCTGGCTACTACGAGCAGTACTTC.

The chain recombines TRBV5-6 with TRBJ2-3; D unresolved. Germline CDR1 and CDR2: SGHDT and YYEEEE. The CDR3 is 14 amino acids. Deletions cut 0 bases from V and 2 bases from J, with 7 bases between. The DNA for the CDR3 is TGTGCCAGCAGCTTGGTCAGGCTCACAGATACGCAGTATTTT. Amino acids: CASSLVRLTDTQYF.

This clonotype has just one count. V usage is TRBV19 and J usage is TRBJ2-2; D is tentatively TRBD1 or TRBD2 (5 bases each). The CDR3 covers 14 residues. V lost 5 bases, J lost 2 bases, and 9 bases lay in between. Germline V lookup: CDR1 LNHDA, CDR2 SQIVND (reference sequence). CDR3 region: CASSFRDNTGELFF. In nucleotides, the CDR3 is TGTGCCAGTAGTTTCCGGGACAACACCGGGGAGCTGTTTTTT.

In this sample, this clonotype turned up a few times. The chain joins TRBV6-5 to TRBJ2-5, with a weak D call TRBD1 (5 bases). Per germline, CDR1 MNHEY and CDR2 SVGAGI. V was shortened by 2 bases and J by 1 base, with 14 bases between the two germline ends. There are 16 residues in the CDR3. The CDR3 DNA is TGTGCCAGCAGTTACGACAGATGGGGTTCCCAAGAGACCCAGTACTTC. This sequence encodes CASSYDRWGSQETQYF.

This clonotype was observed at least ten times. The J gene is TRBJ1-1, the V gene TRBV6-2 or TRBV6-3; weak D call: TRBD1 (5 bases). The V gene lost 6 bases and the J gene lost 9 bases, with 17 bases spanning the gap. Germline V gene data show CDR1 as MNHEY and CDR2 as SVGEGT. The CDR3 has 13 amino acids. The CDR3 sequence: CASSPEGRLKAFF. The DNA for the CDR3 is TGTGCCAGCAGCCCCGAGGGGCGATTAAAAGCTTTCTTT.

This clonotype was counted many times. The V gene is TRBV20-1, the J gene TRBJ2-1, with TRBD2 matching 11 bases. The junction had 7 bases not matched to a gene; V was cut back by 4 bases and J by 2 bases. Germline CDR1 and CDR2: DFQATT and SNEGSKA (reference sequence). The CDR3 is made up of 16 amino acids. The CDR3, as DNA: TGCAGTGCTATAGTCTTAGCGGGAGGGCCCTACAATGAGCAGTTCTTC. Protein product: CSAIVLAGGPYNEQFF.

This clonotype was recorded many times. The CDR3 protein is CASSPRAKNIQYF. DNA of the CDR3: TGTGCCAGCAGCCCCCGGGCCAAAAACATTCAGTACTTC. J is TRBJ2-4 and V is TRBV9; no clear D gene. The CDR3 has 13 amino acids. V gave up 4 bases and J gave up 1 base, with 6 bases separating them. Germline CDR1 is SGDLS and CDR2 is YYNGEE.

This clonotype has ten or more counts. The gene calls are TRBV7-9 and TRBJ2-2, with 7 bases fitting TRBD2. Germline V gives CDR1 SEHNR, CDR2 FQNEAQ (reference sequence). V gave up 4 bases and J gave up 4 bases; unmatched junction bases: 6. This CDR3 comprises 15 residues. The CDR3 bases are TGTGCCAGCAGCTCCGGGAGGCTCGGCACCGGGGAGCTGTTTTTT. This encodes CASSSGRLGTGELFF.

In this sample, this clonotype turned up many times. CDR3 sequence: CASSPLNGGLQQSANNEQFF. The CDR3 DNA reads as TGTGCCAGCAGCCCTCTGAACGGGGGGCTTCAACAATCGGCCAACAATGAGCAGTTCTTC. The genes are TRBV3-1 and TRBJ2-1; perhaps TRBD2 as D (7 bases). The ends were cut back, 4 bases at V and 5 bases at J, with 30 bases in the middle. Germline lookup yields CDR1 LGHDT and CDR2 YNNKEL (reference sequence). The CDR3 covers 20 residues.

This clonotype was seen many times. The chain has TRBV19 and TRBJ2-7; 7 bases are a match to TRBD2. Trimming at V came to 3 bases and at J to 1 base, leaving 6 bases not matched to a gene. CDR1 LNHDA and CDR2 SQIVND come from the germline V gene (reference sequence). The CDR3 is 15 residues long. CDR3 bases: TGTGCCAGTAGTATTTGGGCGGGAGAGTCCTACGAGCAGTACTTC. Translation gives CASSIWAGESYEQYF. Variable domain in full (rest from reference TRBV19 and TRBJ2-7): DGGITQSPKYLFRKEGQNVTLSCEQNLNHDAMYWYRQDPGQGLRLIYYSQIVNDFQKGDIAEGYSVSREKKESFPLTVTSAQKNPTAFYLCASSIWAGESYEQYFGPGTRLTVT.

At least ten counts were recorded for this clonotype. The CDR3 coding sequence is TGCAGTGCTAGAGGGTACTACGAGCAGTACTTC. This codes for CSARGYYEQYF. The J gene is TRBJ2-7, the V gene TRBV20-1; D remains unclear. CDR1 is DFQATT, CDR2 SNEGSKA, per germline (reference sequence). The V end was cut by 1 base, the J end by 3 bases, with 4 bases between. The CDR3 contains 11 residues.

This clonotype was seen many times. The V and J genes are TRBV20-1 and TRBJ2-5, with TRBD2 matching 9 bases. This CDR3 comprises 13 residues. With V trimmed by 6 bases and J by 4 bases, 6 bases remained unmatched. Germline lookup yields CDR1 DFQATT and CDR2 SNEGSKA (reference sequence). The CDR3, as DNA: TGCAGTGCCCAGAGCGGGAGGCTAGAGACCCAGTACTTC. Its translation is CSAQSGRLETQYF.

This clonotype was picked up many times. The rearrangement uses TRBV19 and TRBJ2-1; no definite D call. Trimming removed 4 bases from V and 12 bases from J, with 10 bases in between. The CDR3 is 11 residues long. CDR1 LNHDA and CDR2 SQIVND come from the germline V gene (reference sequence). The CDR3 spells CASSNFLGQFF. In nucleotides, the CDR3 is TGTGCCAGTAGTAACTTTTTGGGGCAGTTCTTC.

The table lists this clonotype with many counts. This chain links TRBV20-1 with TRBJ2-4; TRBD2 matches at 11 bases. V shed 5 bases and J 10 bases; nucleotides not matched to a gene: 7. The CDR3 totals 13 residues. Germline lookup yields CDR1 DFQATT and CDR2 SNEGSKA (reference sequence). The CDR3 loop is CSASIAGGEIQYF. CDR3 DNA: TGCAGTGCTTCGATAGCGGGAGGGGAAATTCAGTACTTC.